This TCR beta chain was sequenced in a study of T cell responses to AZD1222 COVID-19 vaccine. Findings and limits, study-wide: Clonal diversity may have been underestimated in mostly white British donors. Nearly half of spike-specific TCRs reportedly go after variant regions that carry no mutations.

Remarks on this clone: Its cognate antigen is unknown.

Measured with immunoSEQ multiplex PCR; TCRdb has only the in-frame clones, and not every one. The sample shows approximately 64,000 clones, around 83% of them seen only once. This CDR3 has 12 residues. Germline V gene data show CDR1 as MNHEY and CDR2 as SVGAGI. Between the trimmed V and J ends, which lost 8 bases and 1 base, there was a span of 8 bases. The TCR was taken from an adult in good health. This rearrangement joins TRBV6-5 to TRBJ1-1; possibly TRBD1 for D (5 bases). The material was peripheral blood, obtained on day 0 of AZD1222 vaccination. The CDR3 region has the DNA TGTGCCAGCCCAGGACAGAACACTGAAGCTTTCTTT. Translated: CASPGQNTEAFF.